This T cell receptor beta chain was profiled in a study of cytomegalovirus exposure and HLA in healthy donors (dated by TCRdb to 2017 to 2019). Regarding the complete study: The roughly 650 repertoires of the first cohort and the roughly 110 validation repertoires were produced on the same platform, according to a later analysis. The study aimed to test whether cataloging public T cell receptors could reveal signatures of past pathogen exposure. A separate validation cohort of about 110 different subjects was used in addition to the roughly 720-subject first cohort. To predict cytomegalovirus infection status, the study combined high-throughput TCR immunosequencing, statistical association of individual TCRs with disease status, and machine learning.

Study-wide findings and limitations: In a later analysis, TCRs clustered in the first cohort were found to also tend to co-occur in the approximately 120 validation repertoires, with approximately 95% of cluster scores above 0. A few of the identified cytomegalovirus-associated TCR beta chains were confirmed in vitro to be specific for cytomegalovirus antigens. It was suggested by the authors that the approach could potentially be generalized to other disease states and immunological phenotypes. All 120 or so repertoires were used to score co-occurrence in the validation cohort in a later analysis, because that analysis had no HLA typing for the cohort. In the study, some 160 TCR beta chains were listed as associated with cytomegalovirus. Across donors, most TCR sequences were observed very rarely, whereas some public TCRs were present in many individuals. The classifier was reported to diagnose cytomegalovirus status with high specificity and sensitivity in both the original and validation cohorts.

Separate from the roughly 630-subject first cohort, the validation cohort of roughly 120 subjects was the group to which the donors belonged. Inclusive of the bounding cysteine and phenylalanine, the CDR3 is 11 residues long. Here the CDR3 DNA is all that survives: 33 bases in frame from base 1. V sheds 10 bases and J sheds 5 bases, leaving 10 bases between their ends. Taken from the germline V gene, the CDR1 and CDR2 loops are MNHEY and SVGAGI. Library preparation employed the immunoSEQ multiplex PCR assay. Per the authors' processing: A statistical classification framework was developed to diagnose cytomegalovirus status using the catalog of TCR beta chain sequences. The immuneACCESS repertoire file appears here via TCRdb, limited to in-frame rearrangements. These files lack a portion of the clones; in checked studies, under half of the deficit traces to unresolved V genes, and the cause of the others is not known. V and J calls and clone size follow that table, whereas D and trimming were derived from the DNA. The sample table records about 150,000 clones; approximately 90% of these occur just once. Approximately 3% of the sample rests with the top ten.

This clone appeared once. The antigen this receptor binds is unknown. The input lacks base qualities; no much larger clone sits a single base away. The rearrangement combines TRBV6-5 with TRBJ2-3; the D gene is perhaps TRBD2, on 5 matching bases. The sequenced sample was PBMCs. The receptor's source is a man aged 18-30 years in good health and CMV-seronegative. CDR3 loop: CATQGRDTQYF. The nucleotide sequence reads TGTGCCACCCAAGGGAGAGATACGCAGTATTTT.